This TCR beta chain derives from a study of OX40 agonist ivuxolimab in advanced cancers. General study results and limits: The average count of expanded clones was higher among CD8+ T cells than among CD4+. The 0.1-3.0 mg/kg partial responders had among the lowest clonal expansion.

TCRdb keeps only in-frame clones here, not all; method: immunoSEQ multiplex PCR. The table includes about 100,000 clones, approximately 90% detected once. A remark on this clone: Its antigen is not known.

The CDR3 runs to 15 residues. Germline assignment: CDR1 LNHDA and CDR2 SQIVND (reference sequence). The V gene end was trimmed by 3 bases and the J gene end by 6 bases; junction bases not matched to a gene: 9. The sequence came from an adult with an advanced solid tumor such as melanoma, head and neck, liver or kidney cancer. This sample comprised CD4+ or CD8+ T cells sorted from blood, obtained in a trial of the OX40 agonist ivuxolimab. This rearrangement joins TRBV19 to TRBJ1-2, with 8 bases lining up with TRBD1. The CDR3 is CASSILSSGGDGYTF. For the CDR3, the DNA is TGTGCCAGTAGTATTTTATCCTCAGGGGGCGATGGCTACACCTTC.